These 30 T cell receptor beta chains were all obtained from the same sample, sequenced in a study of CD8 T cells in ankylosing spondylitis. TCRdb recomputed calls from the 5' RACE reads with MiXCR, one row per CDR3 protein. The sample records fewer than 350,000 distinct CDR3 sequences, under 14% being singletons. Sequencing was carried out using blood, either unsorted or a sorted T cell fraction (not recorded which). All receptors derive from a female donor with ankylosing spondylitis or in good health (not recorded which).

This clonotype was detected a few times. The chain has TRBV18 and TRBJ1-5; 7 bases match TRBD1. The CDR3 loop spans 13 amino acids. Germline assignment: CDR1 KGHSH and CDR2 LQKENI. Losses at the gene ends were 4 bases for V and 7 bases for J; bases not matched to a gene: 4. CDR3 sequence reads: CASSLDRVQPQHF. CDR3 sequence (DNA): TGTGCCAGCTCACTAGACAGGGTCCAGCCCCAGCATTTT.

This clonotype was seen repeatedly, ten times or more. The chain couples TRBV5-1 to TRBJ2-2; D is perhaps TRBD2 (5 bases). The V gene lost 0 bases and the J gene lost 2 bases, with 8 bases spanning the gap. This CDR3 comprises 15 residues. Per germline, CDR1 SGHRS and CDR2 YFSETQ. The CDR3 DNA follows: TGCGCCAGCAGCTTGGCCGGGGTTAACACCGGGGAGCTGTTTTTT. It is translated as CASSLAGVNTGELFF.

This sequence joins TRBV4-3 and TRBJ2-1; D is perhaps TRBD2 (6 bases). Deletions cut 4 bases from V and 4 bases from J, with 14 bases between. There are 15 residues in the CDR3. CDR1 and CDR2 from the germline V gene are LGHNA and YSLEER. CDR3 amino acids: CASSLSAGPYNEQFF. The DNA for the CDR3 is TGCGCCAGCAGCCTCTCGGCGGGACCATACAATGAGCAGTTCTTC.

Many counts were recorded for this clonotype. The chain employs TRBV20-1 and TRBJ1-6; D unclear. CDR1 and CDR2 (germline): DFQATT, SNEGSKA (reference sequence). The CDR3 covers 13 residues. The ends were cut back, 1 base at V and 7 bases at J, with 8 bases in the middle. Here the CDR3 reads CSARVGANSPLHF. CDR3 sequence (DNA): TGCAGTGCTAGAGTGGGAGCGAATTCACCCCTCCACTTT.

This clonotype was seen many times. The chain links TRBV10-3 to TRBJ2-5; D perhaps matches TRBD1 (6 bases). This CDR3 spans 12 amino acids. Germline V gene data show CDR1 as ENHRY and CDR2 as SYGVKD. V gave up 5 bases and J gave up 5 bases, with 9 bases separating them. The CDR3 coding sequence is TGTGCCATCAGTACAGGGAAGGAGACCCAGTACTTC. Translating it yields CAISTGKETQYF.

A remark on this clonotype: The junction departs from germline at one end; a sequencing error may be responsible. The genes are TRBV3-1 and TRBJ2-3; no clear D. CDR3 length equals 14 residues. Germline CDR1 LGHDT, CDR2 YNNKEL (reference sequence). The CDR3 region is CASSQDMQVDTQSF. For the CDR3, the DNA is TGTGCCAGCAGCCAAGATATGCAGGTAGATACGCAGTCTTTT.

This chain links TRBV12-3 or TRBV12-4 with TRBJ1-5; D is uncertain. Trimming took 5 bases from V and 4 from J, leaving 3 bases between them. The CDR3 runs to 11 residues. Here the CDR3 reads CASSQNQPQHF. The CDR3 DNA reads TGTGCCAGCAGTCAAAATCAGCCCCAGCATTTT.

The rearrangement joins TRBV7-6 to TRBJ2-2, with a tentative D call TRBD1 (5 bases). The CDR3 totals 17 residues. CDR1 is SGHVS and CDR2 is FNYEAQ in the germline V gene. V was clipped by 5 bases and J by 6 bases, with 22 bases between them. CDR3 in DNA: TGTGCCAGCAGCCCCGTCCCCTCCAGGGAAGATCCCGGGGAGCTGTTTTTT. This codes for CASSPVPSREDPGELFF.

This clonotype was seen ten or more times. This sequence joins TRBV27 and TRBJ2-3; no firm D call. CDR3 length: 15 amino acids. Germline assignment: CDR1 MNHEY and CDR2 SMNVEV (reference sequence). The V gene lost 10 bases and the J gene lost 0 bases, with 17 bases spanning the gap. The CDR3 DNA reads as TGTGCCACATACCCGGGCGCGGCCAGCACAGATACGCAGTATTTT. Its protein product is CATYPGAASTDTQYF.

This clonotype showed up many times. The rearrangement links TRBV3-1 to TRBJ2-7; D is possibly TRBD1 (5 bases). V gave up 0 bases and J gave up 3 bases, with 12 bases separating them. Germline values: CDR1 LGHDT, CDR2 YNNKEL (reference sequence). The CDR3 is made up of 15 amino acids. In DNA, the CDR3 is TGTGCCAGCAGCCAAGATATCTGGACATTCTACGAGCAGTACTTC. Its translation: CASSQDIWTFYEQYF.

This clonotype was seen many times. This chain joins TRBV3-1 and TRBJ1-5; unclear D gene. Trimming removed 3 bases from V and 4 bases from J, with 7 bases in between. This CDR3 is 13 amino acids long. Germline V gene sequence: CDR1 LGHDT, CDR2 YNNKEL (reference sequence). CDR3 nucleotides: TGTGCCAGCAGCCAGATGGCAAATCAGCCCCAGCATTTT. Amino acids: CASSQMANQPQHF.

This clonotype was counted at least ten times. This chain uses TRBV5-1 with TRBJ1-5; D is perhaps TRBD1 (5 bases). The length of the CDR3 is 16 residues. CDR1 and CDR2 from the germline V gene are SGHRS and YFSETQ. Trimming took off 0 bases at V and 1 base at J, with 11 bases between the two ends. Written as DNA, the CDR3 is TGCGCCAGCAGCTTGGGAGGGGTTGGGAGCAATCAGCCCCAGCATTTT. This sequence encodes CASSLGGVGSNQPQHF.

This clonotype was seen repeatedly, ten times or more. The chain uses TRBV7-2 and TRBJ2-3; the match to TRBD2 covers 16 bases. The CDR3 is made up of 17 amino acids. Germline V gene lookup returns CDR1 SGHTA and CDR2 FQGNSA. V gave up 0 bases and J gave up 11 bases; unmatched junction bases: 8. The CDR3 DNA sequence: TGTGCCAGCAGCTTAGCTGCGGGACTAGCGGGAGGGGAGAAGCAGTATTTT. It codes for CASSLAAGLAGGEKQYF.

This clonotype was seen at least ten times. This rearrangement joins TRBV20-1 to TRBJ1-5; D is perhaps TRBD1 (5 bases). Germline assignment: CDR1 DFQATT and CDR2 SNEGSKA (reference sequence). V was clipped by 3 bases and J by 3 bases, with 6 bases between them. The CDR3 loop spans 12 amino acids. CDR3 region: CSASRVNQPQHF. CDR3 DNA sequence: TGCAGTGCTAGCAGGGTCAATCAGCCCCAGCATTTT.

In regard to this clonotype: The junction shows a germline mismatch at one end, possibly a read error. This chain links TRBV12-3 or TRBV12-4 with TRBJ2-3; D is uncertain. The CDR3 spans 12 residues. CDR3: CVSSFTAGTQYF. The CDR3 DNA reads TGTGTCAGCAGTTTCACCGCCGGTACGCAGTATTTT.

This clonotype was seen ten or more times. The V gene is TRBV20-1, the J gene TRBJ2-1; 9 nucleotides match TRBD1. V was pared by 4 bases and J by 5 bases, with 6 bases of the junction left unmatched. The CDR3 has 14 residues. Germline CDR1 and CDR2: DFQATT and SNEGSKA (reference sequence). The DNA for the CDR3 is TGCAGTGCTAACAGGGGGCCTAGGGACAATGAGCAGTTCTTC. This codes for CSANRGPRDNEQFF.

There are many counts of this clonotype. This chain links TRBV20-1 with TRBJ2-7; 7 bases agree with TRBD2. The CDR3 runs to 17 residues. V was clipped by 0 bases and J by 4 bases; unmatched bases: 15. Per the germline V gene, CDR1 is DFQATT and CDR2 is SNEGSKA (reference sequence). CDR3: CSARDPPPAGTSYEQYF. CDR3 sequence (DNA): TGCAGTGCTAGAGATCCCCCTCCAGCGGGGACCTCATACGAGCAGTACTTC.

This clonotype was detected ten times or more. The CDR3 spells CASSFGLPETQYF. CDR3 in DNA: TGTGCCAGCAGTTTCGGTCTCCCAGAGACCCAGTACTTC. The J gene is TRBJ2-5, the V gene TRBV11-2, with D unresolved. V dropped 6 bases and J dropped 4 bases, with 12 bases sitting between them. The germline V gene encodes CDR1 SGHAT and CDR2 FQNNGV. This CDR3 comprises 13 residues.

The table lists this clonotype with a few counts. V and J are TRBV12-3 or TRBV12-4 and TRBJ2-2, with D perhaps TRBD2 (5 bases). The CDR3 totals 15 residues. V was cut by 3 bases and J by 0 bases, with 8 bases left in between. The chain's CDR3 is CASSFGSTNTGELFF. CDR3 DNA sequence: TGTGCCAGCAGTTTTGGGAGTACGAACACCGGGGAGCTGTTTTTT.

This clonotype was counted only a few times. The chain is built from TRBV5-6 and TRBJ1-1; D might be TRBD1 (5 bases). The V gene's germline CDR1 is SGHDT and CDR2 YYEEEE. V lost 0 bases to trimming and J lost 1 base, with 13 bases between them. This CDR3 has 16 residues. This chain's CDR3 is CASSLASGMWNTEAFF. Written as DNA, the CDR3 is TGTGCCAGCAGCTTGGCCTCAGGGATGTGGAACACTGAAGCTTTCTTT.

This chain connects TRBV19 to TRBJ2-1; possibly TRBD2 for D (5 bases). Trimming left V 0 bases short and J 8 bases short, with 14 bases between. The length of the CDR3 is 15 residues. Germline V lookup: CDR1 LNHDA, CDR2 SQIVND (reference sequence). The DNA for the CDR3 is TGTGCCAGTAGTATAGAAGGGAGCACGTGGCATGAGCAGTTCTTC. It specifies CASSIEGSTWHEQFF.

This clonotype was observed a few times. J is TRBJ1-2 and V is TRBV20-1; TRBD1 matches 9 bases. J gave up 4 bases and V 3 bases, and 6 bases lay outside the gene matches. This CDR3 region has 14 residues. CDR1 and CDR2 from the germline V gene are DFQATT and SNEGSKA (reference sequence). The CDR3 bases are TGCAGTGCTAGGGACAGGGGATTCGCCTATGGCTACACCTTC. As protein: CSARDRGFAYGYTF.

This clonotype was counted at least ten times. The chain is built from TRBV5-1 and TRBJ1-1; 9 bases are a match to TRBD1. The CDR3 is made up of 17 amino acids. Per germline, CDR1 SGHRS and CDR2 YFSETQ. J gave up 4 bases and V 4 bases, and 14 bases lay outside the gene matches. In DNA form, the CDR3 reads TGCGCCAGCAGCCGACGGGGGACAGGGAATCGTGGCACTGAAGCTTTCTTT. This encodes CASSRRGTGNRGTEAFF.

This clonotype occurred many times. V is TRBV15 and J is TRBJ1-2; 8 nucleotides line up with TRBD1. This CDR3 comprises 15 residues. The ends lost 7 bases at V and 6 bases at J; junction bases unmatched: 13. CDR1 is LNHNV, CDR2 YYDKDF, per germline (reference sequence). Here the CDR3 DNA reads TGTGCCACCACCCCGCGGCAGGGGGCATGGAATGGCTACACCTTC. Protein product: CATTPRQGAWNGYTF. The variable domain in full, completed from reference TRBV15 and TRBJ1-2, reads DAMVIQNPRYQVTQFGKPVTLSCSQTLNHNVMYWYQQKSSQAPKLLFHYYDKDFNNEADTPDNFQSRRPNTSFCFLDIRSPGLGDTAMYLCATTPRQGAWNGYTFGSGTRLTVV.

This clonotype occurred many times. The chain links TRBV5-1 to TRBJ1-1, with a tentative D call TRBD1 (6 bases). The CDR3 runs to 13 residues. V was shortened by 4 bases and J by 10 bases, with 17 bases between the two germline ends. The germline V gene has CDR1 SGHRS and CDR2 YFSETQ. CDR3 in DNA: TGCGCCAGCAGCGGGGCGGGGGGCGTCGTAGCTTTCTTT. Its translation: CASSGAGGVVAFF.

This clonotype was seen at least ten times. This chain uses TRBV5-1 with TRBJ2-5; no reliable D call. Germline CDR1 and CDR2: SGHRS and YFSETQ. V was trimmed by 4 bases and J by 4 bases, leaving 14 bases between them. CDR3 length: 14 amino acids. The CDR3 here is CASSQSGRPETQYF. The CDR3 DNA sequence: TGCGCCAGCAGCCAATCCGGAAGACCAGAGACCCAGTACTTC.

This clonotype was counted ten times or more. The CDR3 DNA reads as TGCGCCAGCAGCCAAGGAAATTCTGCGGACAGTAACTATGGCTACACCTTC. It specifies CASSQGNSADSNYGYTF. The chain combines TRBV4-1 with TRBJ1-2; a possible D gene is TRBD1 (6 bases). Germline-derived CDR1 and CDR2 are MGHRA and YSYEKL. The CDR3 is made up of 17 amino acids. Trimming took 1 base from V and 1 from J, leaving 16 bases between them.

This clonotype has at least ten counts. The chain carries TRBV12-3 or TRBV12-4 and TRBJ1-4; maybe TRBD1 (5 bases). Deletions cut 1 base from V and 6 bases from J, with 12 bases between. The CDR3 loop spans 15 amino acids. CDR3 coding DNA: TGTGCCAGCAGTTTAGGTTCATGGGGGGATGAAAAACTGTTTTTT. Translating it yields CASSLGSWGDEKLFF.

This clonotype came up a few times. V is TRBV28 and J is TRBJ2-4, with D possibly being TRBD2 (6 bases). Trimming stripped 3 bases from V and 1 base from J, with 13 bases between. The CDR3 runs 16 residues. From germline, CDR1 is MDHEN and CDR2 SYDVKM. The CDR3 reads CASSFDRRGAKNIQYF. Here the CDR3 DNA reads TGTGCCAGCAGTTTCGACAGACGGGGGGCCAAAAACATTCAGTACTTC.

This clonotype was observed a handful of times. The chain carries TRBV29-1 and TRBJ1-2; tentatively, D is TRBD1 (6 bases). Trimming removed 0 bases from V and 6 bases from J, with 11 bases in between. The CDR3 covers 13 residues. CDR1 is SQVTM, CDR2 ANQGSEA, per germline. The CDR3 reads CSVEDWGADGYTF. The CDR3 region has the DNA TGCAGCGTTGAAGATTGGGGGGCGGATGGCTACACCTTC.